Listed here are 29 T cell receptor beta chains from one sample, sequenced in a study of CD8 T cells in ankylosing spondylitis. Via MiXCR, TCRdb re-called the 5' RACE reads, giving one row per CDR3 protein. The table records 150,000 to 200,000 distinct CDR3 sequences, about 20% of them present only once. Sequencing input: blood, either unsorted or a sorted T cell fraction (not recorded which). These receptors were taken from a male donor aged 10 to 35 with ankylosing spondylitis or in good health (not recorded which).

This clonotype was detected ten times or more. The J gene is TRBJ2-2, the V gene TRBV4-1, with 9 bases aligning to TRBD1. From germline, CDR1 is MGHRA and CDR2 YSYEKL. The J segment lost 4 bases and the V segment lost 4 bases, leaving 4 bases of the junction unmatched. This CDR3 spans 15 amino acids. In DNA, the CDR3 is TGCGCCAGCAGCCGGGGACAGGGCCTCACCGGGGAGCTGTTTTTT. Protein sequence: CASSRGQGLTGELFF.

This sequence joins TRBV10-3 and TRBJ2-7; D is perhaps TRBD2 (5 bases). Trimming shortened V by 4 bases and J by 3 bases, and 10 bases separated the two germline ends. The germline CDR1 and CDR2 sequences are ENHRY and SYGVKD. The CDR3 sequence is 13 residues long. CDR3 DNA sequence: TGTGCCATCAGTGGTGTAGCGTTCTACGAGCAGTACTTC. It specifies CAISGVAFYEQYF.

Ten or more counts support this clonotype. The chain uses TRBV30 and TRBJ1-1; D gene ambiguous. Germline V CDR1 and CDR2: GTSNPN, SVGIG (reference sequence). The CDR3 is made up of 13 amino acids. The V gene lost 2 bases and the J gene lost 4 bases, with 11 bases spanning the gap. The CDR3 DNA follows: TGTGCCTGGAGTCCCCGGGGTGGCACTGAAGCTTTCTTT. Translated: CAWSPRGGTEAFF.

This clonotype has a count of ten or more. V usage is TRBV19 and J usage is TRBJ2-3, with a possible D match to TRBD2 (5 bases). Germline CDR1 LNHDA, CDR2 SQIVND (reference sequence). The CDR3 totals 17 residues. V was cut by 5 bases and J by 2 bases, with 20 bases left in between. The CDR3 is CASSSPGEKSYTDTQYF. CDR3 DNA: TGTGCCAGTAGTTCCCCCGGGGAGAAGAGTTACACAGATACGCAGTATTTT.

This clonotype was picked up many times. The J gene is TRBJ2-5, the V gene TRBV12-3 or TRBV12-4; D is possibly TRBD2 (5 bases). V shed 5 bases and J shed 5 bases, with 15 bases lying between them. The CDR3 consists of 14 residues. The CDR3 is CASSGSGFRETQYF. As DNA, the CDR3 is TGTGCCAGCAGTGGCAGCGGCTTTCGGGAGACCCAGTACTTC.

This sequence joins TRBV19 and TRBJ2-5; the match to TRBD2 covers 12 bases. Germline loops: CDR1 LNHDA, CDR2 SQIVND (reference sequence). The CDR3 length is 21 residues. V lost 2 bases to trimming and J lost 5 bases; unmatched junction nucleotides: 21. The CDR3 nucleotides read TGTGCCAGTAGTATAAGAAACAGCGGGTCGACTAGCGGGAGTTTTCGGGAGACCCAGTACTTC. Protein product: CASSIRNSGSTSGSFRETQYF.

This clonotype was seen repeatedly, ten times or more. The chain uses TRBV11-2 and TRBJ2-1, with TRBD2 as a possible D gene (6 bases). The V and J ends lost 4 bases and 4 bases respectively, with 11 bases between them. The length of the CDR3 is 14 residues. Per germline, CDR1 SGHAT and CDR2 FQNNGV. DNA of the CDR3: TGTGCCAGCAGCTCTTTCCGGGGGTACAATGAGCAGTTCTTC. This gives the protein CASSSFRGYNEQFF.

This clonotype was recorded at least ten times. The rearrangement links TRBV12-3 or TRBV12-4 to TRBJ2-1; D unresolved. The ends were cut back, 3 bases at V and 8 bases at J, with 5 bases in the middle. There are 11 residues in the CDR3. CDR3 nucleotide sequence: TGTGCCAGCAGTTTTTCCGATGAGCAGTTCTTC. Translation gives CASSFSDEQFF.

V usage is TRBV4-2 and J usage is TRBJ2-3; D ambiguous. V lost 1 base to trimming and J lost 0 bases, with 5 bases between them. Germline V lookup: CDR1 LGHNA, CDR2 YNFKEQ. CDR3 length: 14 amino acids. The DNA of the CDR3 is TGTGCCAGCAGCCAAGCTAGTAGCACAGATACGCAGTATTTT. It encodes CASSQASSTDTQYF.

This clonotype has a count of ten or more. The chain employs TRBV12-3 or TRBV12-4 and TRBJ1-1; TRBD1 aligns across 8 bases. This CDR3 is 15 amino acids long. V gave up 5 bases and J gave up 4 bases; unmatched junction bases: 9. CDR3 DNA sequence: TGTGCCAGCAGTCTACAGACAGGGGCGGGCACTGAAGCTTTCTTT. This codes for CASSLQTGAGTEAFF.

This clonotype was seen repeatedly, ten times or more. The rearrangement links TRBV6-5 to TRBJ1-5, with TRBD1 identical over 8 bases. CDR3 size: 14 residues. V gave up 8 bases and J gave up 4 bases; unmatched junction bases: 7. CDR1 and CDR2 from the germline V gene are MNHEY and SVGAGI. DNA of the CDR3: TGTGCCAGCGGACCGGGACAGGATAATCAGCCCCAGCATTTT. Translated: CASGPGQDNQPQHF.

This clonotype came up a few times. The rearrangement links TRBV7-9 to TRBJ2-2; D is possibly TRBD2 (6 bases). Between the trimmed V and J ends, which lost 3 bases and 4 bases, there was a span of 9 bases. Germline-derived CDR1 and CDR2 are SEHNR and FQNEAQ (reference sequence). The CDR3 is 14 residues long. This CDR3 reads CASSFAAGTGELFF. The CDR3 coding sequence is TGTGCCAGCAGCTTCGCAGCGGGCACCGGGGAGCTGTTTTTT.

CDR3: CASSDSYSPLHF. The CDR3 DNA sequence: TGTGCCAGCAGCGACAGTTATTCACCCCTCCACTTT. The V gene is TRBV28, the J gene TRBJ1-6, with D possibly TRBD1 on 5 matching bases. Between the trimmed V and J ends, which lost 6 bases and 8 bases, there was a span of 8 bases. The CDR3 consists of 12 residues. Germline V gives CDR1 MDHEN, CDR2 SYDVKM.

This clonotype showed up many times. The CDR3 DNA reads as TGTGCCACAAACTCCGGGACAACCAACAATGAGCAGTTCTTC. This codes for CATNSGTTNNEQFF. This chain links TRBV10-3 with TRBJ2-1; a possible D gene is TRBD1 (6 bases). This CDR3 has 14 residues. Germline V gives CDR1 ENHRY, CDR2 SYGVKD. The V and J ends lost 10 bases and 5 bases respectively, with 18 bases between them.

This clonotype was observed many times. The CDR3 DNA is TGCAGTGCTAGGGACGCCTACGAGCAGTACTTC. Protein sequence: CSARDAYEQYF. The chain joins TRBV20-1 to TRBJ2-7; D is unresolved. The CDR3 covers 11 residues. Germline lookup yields CDR1 DFQATT and CDR2 SNEGSKA (reference sequence). V lost 3 bases to trimming and J lost 2 bases, with 5 bases between them.

The J gene is TRBJ2-1, the V gene TRBV20-1; TRBD2 agrees at 8 bases. Losses at the gene ends were 3 bases for V and 8 bases for J; bases not matched to a gene: 12. Germline V gene data show CDR1 as DFQATT and CDR2 as SNEGSKA (reference sequence). CDR3 size: 15 residues. The CDR3 DNA is TGCAGTGCTAGTTTGCCAGCGGGAGTTCGCCATGAGCAGTTCTTC. Amino acids: CSASLPAGVRHEQFF.

This clonotype was counted many times. The chain has TRBV29-1 and TRBJ2-3; possibly TRBD2 for D (5 bases). This CDR3 region has 13 residues. Germline V gene sequence: CDR1 SQVTM, CDR2 ANQGSEA. V dropped 4 bases and J dropped 6 bases, with 14 bases sitting between them. CDR3 nucleotides: TGCAGCGTTGCTTCAATCCAGCGGGATACGCAGTATTTT. Its translation: CSVASIQRDTQYF.

This clonotype was found many times. The chain links TRBV6-6 to TRBJ2-7; 7 bases match TRBD2. The V segment lost 5 bases and the J segment 7 bases; nucleotides outside the gene matches: 11. The CDR3 contains 14 residues. From germline, CDR1 is MNHNY and CDR2 SVGAGI (reference sequence). CDR3 sequence reads: CASSPVSGPGEQYV. Here the CDR3 DNA reads TGTGCCAGCAGTCCTGTTAGCGGGCCGGGTGAGCAGTACGTC.

This clonotype was picked up many times. J is TRBJ2-7 and V is TRBV6-5, with 12 bases aligning to TRBD1. The CDR3 runs 16 residues. CDR1 is MNHEY, CDR2 SVGAGI, per germline. V was pared by 0 bases and J by 4 bases, with 4 bases of the junction left unmatched. The CDR3 DNA reads as TGTGCCAGCAGTTACTCGGGGACAGGGGGCCTTTACGAGCAGTACTTC. It codes for CASSYSGTGGLYEQYF.

This clonotype was seen repeatedly, ten times or more. The chain is built from TRBV12-3 or TRBV12-4 and TRBJ2-1; possibly TRBD1 for D (6 bases). The CDR3 loop spans 16 amino acids. Trimming pared 1 base from V and 2 bases from J, leaving 12 bases between. The chain's CDR3 is CASSLGLRTAYNEQFF. CDR3 DNA sequence: TGTGCCAGCAGTTTAGGGTTACGGACAGCCTACAATGAGCAGTTCTTC.

This clonotype showed up many times. J is TRBJ2-5 and V is TRBV12-3 or TRBV12-4; 7 bases map to TRBD2. V gave up 1 base and J gave up 5 bases; unmatched junction bases: 13. This CDR3 spans 17 amino acids. The CDR3 sequence is CASSLDRGGGPWETQYF. DNA of the CDR3: TGTGCCAGCAGTTTAGATCGTGGGGGAGGGCCGTGGGAGACCCAGTACTTC.

There are many counts of this clonotype. DNA for the CDR3: TGCAGCGTTGAAGATCCAGGCGCTTTCTTT. Protein: CSVEDPGAFF. The chain links TRBV29-1 to TRBJ1-1; no clear D. Germline CDR1 and CDR2: SQVTM and ANQGSEA. Trimming pared 0 bases from V and 11 bases from J, leaving 7 bases between. CDR3 length equals 10 residues.

This clonotype showed up just a few times. This rearrangement joins TRBV29-1 to TRBJ2-7; 7 nucleotides agree with TRBD1. This CDR3 has 12 residues. Germline V gene data show CDR1 as SQVTM and CDR2 as ANQGSEA. The J segment lost 2 bases and the V segment lost 4 bases, leaving 2 bases of the junction unmatched. CDR3: CSVVTGTYEQYF. CDR3 nucleotides: TGCAGCGTTGTGACAGGGACCTACGAGCAGTACTTC.

This clonotype was seen repeatedly, ten times or more. This chain connects TRBV4-1 to TRBJ1-1; TRBD1 aligns across 7 bases. Losses at the gene ends were 6 bases for V and 0 bases for J; bases not matched to a gene: 10. This CDR3 comprises 16 residues. The germline V gene encodes CDR1 MGHRA and CDR2 YSYEKL. CDR3 nucleotides: TGCGCCAGCAGTCCCGGGACAGTAAAGTTGAACACTGAAGCTTTCTTT. This translates into CASSPGTVKLNTEAFF.

This clonotype has just one count. The gene calls are TRBV5-6 and TRBJ1-2; D unclear. Germline loops: CDR1 SGHDT, CDR2 YYEEEE. CDR3 length equals 14 residues. The V end was cut by 3 bases, the J end by 8 bases, with 17 bases between. Here the CDR3 reads CASSWPQDRDGYTF. The CDR3 nucleotides are TGTGCCAGCAGCTGGCCCCAGGACCGCGACGGCTACACCTTC.

This clonotype was picked up many times. The chain uses TRBV15 and TRBJ2-7, with D maybe TRBD1 (5 bases). CDR3 length equals 14 residues. Germline V lookup: CDR1 LNHNV, CDR2 YYDKDF (reference sequence). The V end lost 0 bases, the J end lost 12 bases, and 18 bases lay between the germline ends. CDR3 protein: CATSRDRNQGVRYF. In DNA form, the CDR3 reads TGTGCCACCAGCAGAGATCGAAACCAGGGCGTTCGGTACTTC.

The sample holds many counts of this clonotype. The chain is built from TRBV11-1 and TRBJ2-1; no firm D call. The CDR3 has 11 amino acids. V gave up 5 bases and J gave up 8 bases, with 7 bases separating them. Germline V gene data show CDR1 as SGHAT and CDR2 as FQDESV (reference sequence). CDR3 region: CASSPEDEQFF. CDR3 nucleotides: TGTGCCAGCAGCCCTGAAGATGAGCAGTTCTTC.

The chain links TRBV5-1 to TRBJ2-2, with D possibly matching TRBD1 (6 bases). Germline assignment: CDR1 SGHRS and CDR2 YFSETQ. Trimming pared 4 bases from V and 8 bases from J, leaving 21 bases between. The CDR3 covers 16 residues. The DNA for the CDR3 is TGCGCCAGCAGCGATGAAGTACGACCCACAGGGGGGGAGCTGTTTTTT. Translating gives CASSDEVRPTGGELFF.

This clonotype was counted many times. The chain uses TRBV2 and TRBJ1-2, with 9 bases lining up with TRBD1. J lost 4 bases, V lost 10 bases, and 4 bases had no gene match. The CDR3 spans 12 residues. Per germline, CDR1 SNHLY and CDR2 FYNNEI. The CDR3 here is CANQDRGYGYTF. In nucleotides, the CDR3 is TGTGCCAACCAGGACAGGGGCTATGGCTACACCTTC.